This T cell receptor (beta chain) came from a study of CD8+ T cells in alopecia areata. The sorting of PBMCs gave CD4+ and CD8+ T cells. CDR1 is SGHDT, CDR2 YYEEEE, per germline. With 4 bases removed from V and 3 bases from J, the gap between germline ends came to 11 bases. This CDR3 has 14 residues. Reverse transcribed after extraction, RNA yielded cDNA as the sequencing template. Sequencing used immunoSEQ multiplex PCR; TCRdb keeps in-frame clones, though not all of them. The table lists 200,000 or so clones, approximately 60% of them singletons. Study findings and constraints: Clonality exceeded that of normal scalp in lesional scalp, most notably in alopecia totalis/universalis. Mice showed TCR sharing more clearly than patients did, possibly owing to HLA. Sequences from scalp samples also cover resident alphabeta T cells of normal skin.

This clone turned up a few times. Its antigen is not known. The sequenced sample was CD8+ T cells sorted from blood. The chain joins TRBV5-6 to TRBJ2-1; either TRBD1 or TRBD2 may supply D (6 bases each). This sequence originates from a human donor in good health. CDR3 bases: TGTGCCAGCAGCCGAGGGGGGTTCTACAATGAGCAGTTCTTC. Translation: CASSRGGFYNEQFF.